This T cell receptor beta chain came from a study of cytomegalovirus exposure and HLA in healthy donors. Overall study context: Among about 380 genotyped donors, around 77% fell in the Caucasian-associated ancestry cluster. The study's findings and limits: The authors excluded some V segments, including TRBV6-2 and TRBV6-3, as indistinguishable. Most subjects had HLA-A and HLA-B alleles reportedly predicted accurately by TCR beta sequences.

Germline V gene data show CDR1 as SQVTM and CDR2 as ANQGSEA. This CDR3 is built from 14 residues. The J segment lost 3 bases and the V segment lost 5 bases, leaving 5 bases of the junction unmatched. Amplification used 60 Vbeta primers and 13 Jbeta primers. Clones were read by immunoSEQ multiplex PCR, and TCRdb kept only the in-frame ones, dropping some. The table shows approximately 51,000 clones, with 70% to 80% occurring only once. To note about this clone: The antigen is not known.

This receptor was identified in a man aged 30 to 39 in good health and CMV-seronegative. This chain connects TRBV29-1 to TRBJ2-3; 10 nucleotides align to TRBD2. Material: PBMCs. The CDR3 DNA reads TGCAGCGTTTCTTCTAGCGGGAGTACAGATACGCAGTATTTT. Translating gives CSVSSSGSTDTQYF.